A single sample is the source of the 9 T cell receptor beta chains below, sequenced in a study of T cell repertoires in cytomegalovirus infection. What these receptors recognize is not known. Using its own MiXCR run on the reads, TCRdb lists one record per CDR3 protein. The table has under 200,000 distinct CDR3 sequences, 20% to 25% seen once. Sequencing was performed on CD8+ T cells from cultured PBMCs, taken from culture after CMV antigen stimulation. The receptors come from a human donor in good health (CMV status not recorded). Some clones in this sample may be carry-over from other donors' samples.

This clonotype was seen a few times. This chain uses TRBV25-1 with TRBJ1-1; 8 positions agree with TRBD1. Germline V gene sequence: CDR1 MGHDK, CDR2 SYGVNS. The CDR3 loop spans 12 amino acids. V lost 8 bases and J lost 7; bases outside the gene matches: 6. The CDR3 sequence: CASSQGALEAFF. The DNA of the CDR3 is TGTGCCAGCTCGCAGGGGGCACTTGAAGCTTTCTTT.

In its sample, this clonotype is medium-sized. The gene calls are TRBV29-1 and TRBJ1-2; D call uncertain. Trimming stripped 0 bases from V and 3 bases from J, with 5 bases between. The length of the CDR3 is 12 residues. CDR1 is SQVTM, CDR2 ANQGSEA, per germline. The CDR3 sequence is CSVEDGYYGYTF. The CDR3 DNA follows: TGCAGCGTTGAAGACGGTTACTATGGCTACACCTTC. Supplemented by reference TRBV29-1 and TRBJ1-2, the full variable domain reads SAVISQKPSRDICQRGTSLTIQCQVDSQVTMMFWYRQQPGQSLTLIATANQGSEATYESGFVIDKFPISRPNLTFSTLTVSNMSPEDSSIYLCSVEDGYYGYTFGSGTRLTVV.

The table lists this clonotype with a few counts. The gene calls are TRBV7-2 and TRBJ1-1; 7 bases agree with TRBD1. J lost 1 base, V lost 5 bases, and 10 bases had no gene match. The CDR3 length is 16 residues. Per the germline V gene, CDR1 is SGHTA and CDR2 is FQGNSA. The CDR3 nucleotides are TGTGCCAGCAGCCAGCCCCCTCGACAGGGGAACACTGAAGCTTTCTTT. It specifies CASSQPPRQGNTEAFF.

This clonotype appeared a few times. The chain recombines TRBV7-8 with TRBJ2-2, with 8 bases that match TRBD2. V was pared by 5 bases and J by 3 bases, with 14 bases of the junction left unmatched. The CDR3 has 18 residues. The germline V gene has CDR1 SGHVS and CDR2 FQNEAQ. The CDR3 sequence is CASSPHRRGAIYTGELFF. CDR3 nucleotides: TGTGCCAGCAGCCCACATCGGCGGGGGGCAATTTACACCGGGGAGCTGTTTTTT.

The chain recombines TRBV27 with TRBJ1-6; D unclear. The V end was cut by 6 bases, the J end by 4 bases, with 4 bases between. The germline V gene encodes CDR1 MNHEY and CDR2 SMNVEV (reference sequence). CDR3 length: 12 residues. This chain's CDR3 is CASRSYNSPLHF. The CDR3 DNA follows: TGTGCCAGCAGGTCTTATAATTCACCCCTCCACTTT.

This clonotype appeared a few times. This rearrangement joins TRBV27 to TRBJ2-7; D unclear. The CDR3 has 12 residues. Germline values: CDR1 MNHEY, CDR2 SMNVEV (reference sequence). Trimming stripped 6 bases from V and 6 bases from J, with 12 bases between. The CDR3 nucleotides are TGTGCCAGCAGAAGAGGAGTAGGCGAGCAGTACTTC. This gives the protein CASRRGVGEQYF.

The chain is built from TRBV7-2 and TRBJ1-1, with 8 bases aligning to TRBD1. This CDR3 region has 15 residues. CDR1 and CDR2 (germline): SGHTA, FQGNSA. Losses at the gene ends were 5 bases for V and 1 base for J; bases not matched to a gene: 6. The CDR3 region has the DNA TGTGCCAGCAGCGAAACAGGGGGACCGAACACTGAAGCTTTCTTT. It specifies CASSETGGPNTEAFF.

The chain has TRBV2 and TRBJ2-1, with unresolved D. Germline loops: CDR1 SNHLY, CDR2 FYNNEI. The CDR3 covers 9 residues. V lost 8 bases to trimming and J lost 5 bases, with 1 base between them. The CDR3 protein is CASHNEQFF. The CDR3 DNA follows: TGTGCCAGCCACAATGAGCAGTTCTTC.

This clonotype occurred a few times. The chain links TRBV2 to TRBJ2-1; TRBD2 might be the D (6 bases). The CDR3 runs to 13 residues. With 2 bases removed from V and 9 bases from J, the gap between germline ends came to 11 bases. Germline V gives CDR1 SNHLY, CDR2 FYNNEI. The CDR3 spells CASSESSGSEQFF. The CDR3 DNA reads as TGTGCCAGCAGTGAAAGTAGCGGAAGTGAGCAGTTCTTC. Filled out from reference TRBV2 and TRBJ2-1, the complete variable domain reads EPEVTQTPSHQVTQMGQEVILRCVPISNHLYFYWYRQILGQKVEFLVSFYNNEISEKSEIFDDQFSVERPDGSNFTLKIRSTKLEDSAMYFCASSESSGSEQFFGPGTRLTVL.